This note documents a single T cell receptor beta chain sequence. The sample is drawn from a study of T cells in Graves' hyperthyroidism and ophthalmopathy. RNA transcripts provided the source from which TCR beta CDR3 regions were amplified. In the first-round RT-PCR of the TCR CDR3, the HTBI primer set was used. Using its own MiXCR run on the multiplex PCR reads, TCRdb lists one record per CDR3 protein. Of about 560,000 distinct CDR3 sequences in the sample, about a sixth were seen once. Germline CDR1 and CDR2: MNHNS and SASEGT. V lost 6 bases and J lost 3; bases outside the gene matches: 9. The CDR3 extends over 15 amino acids.

The rearrangement uses TRBV6-1 and TRBJ1-2; the match to TRBD1 covers 8 bases. The source of this sequence is a woman aged 18-29 years with Graves' hyperthyroidism. Sequencing was done on a sample of blood. CDR3 sequence (DNA): TGTGCCAGCAGGCCTAGACAGGGGATAGACTATGGCTACACCTTC. Its protein product is CASRPRQGIDYGYTF.